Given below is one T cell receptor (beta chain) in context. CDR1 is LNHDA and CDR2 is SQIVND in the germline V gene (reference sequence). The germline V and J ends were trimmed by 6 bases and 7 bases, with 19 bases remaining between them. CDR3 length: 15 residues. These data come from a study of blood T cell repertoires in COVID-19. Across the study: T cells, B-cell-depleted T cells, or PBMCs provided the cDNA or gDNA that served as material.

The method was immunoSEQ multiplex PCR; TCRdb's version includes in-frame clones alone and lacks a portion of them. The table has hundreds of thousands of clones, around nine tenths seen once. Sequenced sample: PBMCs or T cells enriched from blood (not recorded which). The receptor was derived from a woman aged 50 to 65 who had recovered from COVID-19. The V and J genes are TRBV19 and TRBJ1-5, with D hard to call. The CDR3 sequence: CASRQWAYPNQPQHF. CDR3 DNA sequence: TGTGCCAGTAGGCAATGGGCCTACCCGAACCAGCCCCAGCATTTT.